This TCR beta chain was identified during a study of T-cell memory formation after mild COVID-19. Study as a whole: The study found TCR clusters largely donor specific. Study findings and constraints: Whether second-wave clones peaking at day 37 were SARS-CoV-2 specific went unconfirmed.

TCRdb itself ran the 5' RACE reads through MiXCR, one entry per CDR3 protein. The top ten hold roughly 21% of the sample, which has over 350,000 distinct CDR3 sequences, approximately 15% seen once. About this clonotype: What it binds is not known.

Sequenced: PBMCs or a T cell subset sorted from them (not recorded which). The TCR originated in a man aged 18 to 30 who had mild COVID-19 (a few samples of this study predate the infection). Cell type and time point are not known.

CDR3 in amino acids: CASSFDMKGLNYGYTF. The DNA of the CDR3 is TGTGCCAGCAGCTTTGATATGAAGGGACTTAACTATGGCTACACCTTC. V usage is TRBV7-2 and J usage is TRBJ1-2, with TRBD1 as a possible D gene (5 bases). The V gene lost 3 bases and the J gene lost 1 base, with 15 bases spanning the gap. The CDR3 contains 16 residues. Germline assignment: CDR1 SGHTA and CDR2 FQGNSA.